This T cell receptor beta chain was captured in a study of cytomegalovirus exposure and HLA in healthy donors. Study-level background: Within the Caucasian-associated ancestry cluster were 81% of the approximately 390 genotyped donors.

V lost 4 bases to trimming and J lost 5 bases, with 10 bases between them. This CDR3 is 13 amino acids long. Looked up from germline, CDR1 is MGHRA and CDR2 is YSYEKL. As for the donors, each was a healthy bone marrow donor. Donors showed nominal health when sampled, although they likely had unrecorded immune exposures. PCR employed 60 Vbeta and 13 Jbeta primers. Some clones are missing from TCRdb's copy, which holds only in-frame ones; the method was immunoSEQ multiplex PCR. Of nearly 110,000 clones listed, more than 70% are singletons. The chain joins TRBV4-1 to TRBJ2-3; no clear D. Sequencing input: PBMCs. This sequence was found in a man between 18 and 29 years old in good health and CMV-seronegative. The CDR3 sequence: CASSPPGIDTQYF. The DNA for the CDR3 is TGCGCCAGCAGCCCCCCAGGAATAGATACGCAGTATTTT.